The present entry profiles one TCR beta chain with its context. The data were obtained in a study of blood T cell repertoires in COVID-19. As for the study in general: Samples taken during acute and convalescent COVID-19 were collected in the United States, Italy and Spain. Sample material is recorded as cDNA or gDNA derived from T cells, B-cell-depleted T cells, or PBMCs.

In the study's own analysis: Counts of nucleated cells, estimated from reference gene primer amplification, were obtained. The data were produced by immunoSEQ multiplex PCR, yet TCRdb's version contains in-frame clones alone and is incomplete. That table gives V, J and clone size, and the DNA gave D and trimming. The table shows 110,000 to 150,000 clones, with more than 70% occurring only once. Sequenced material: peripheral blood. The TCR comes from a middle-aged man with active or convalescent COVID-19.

CDR3 in amino acids: CASSIAGQAAPGELFF. In nucleotides, the CDR3 is TGTGCCAGCAGCATCGCGGGACAGGCCGCCCCGGGGGAGCTGTTTTTT. This rearrangement joins TRBV9 to TRBJ2-2, with 8 positions matching TRBD1. With 4 bases clipped from V and 8 bases from J, the junction kept 13 bases outside the gene matches. The CDR3 consists of 16 residues. Germline CDR1 is SGDLS and CDR2 is YYNGEE.